This TCR beta chain was identified during a study of CD8 T cells in ankylosing spondylitis. Trimming pared 6 bases from V and 0 bases from J, leaving 15 bases between. There are 15 residues in the CDR3. This clonotype was observed at least ten times. Its target is unknown. Study results and caveats: Relatively scarce in peripheral blood, disease-linked clones were CD8+. A TCR beta motif of about eight highly homologous variants appeared characteristic of ankylosing spondylitis blood. Previously reported in reactive arthritis synovial fluid and blood were some of the motif variants.

With molecular barcodes, quantitative 5'-RACE was used to make the TCR beta libraries. TCRdb passed the 5' RACE reads through MiXCR, listing each CDR3 protein once. The data contain 130,000 or so distinct CDR3 sequences, 10% to 12% of them singletons. The sequence derives from a female donor with ankylosing spondylitis or in good health (not recorded which). The sample comprised blood, either unsorted or a sorted T cell fraction (not recorded which). The chain uses TRBV12-3 or TRBV12-4 and TRBJ2-7; D may be TRBD1 or TRBD2 (5 bases each). CDR3: CASSWGKRSSYEQYF. CDR3 DNA sequence: TGTGCCAGCAGCTGGGGGAAGAGGAGCTCCTACGAGCAGTACTTC.